This note documents a single T cell receptor beta chain sequence. The data stem from a study of blood T cell repertoires in COVID-19. Study-level information: There were acute and convalescent COVID-19 samples, and they came from the United States, Italy and Spain.

The CDR3 has 14 amino acids. Germline values: CDR1 SGHRS, CDR2 YFSETQ. Trimming stripped 2 bases from V and 4 bases from J, with 12 bases between. In the original workflow: Reference gene primer amplification gave estimated nucleated cell counts. Profiled with immunoSEQ multiplex PCR; TCRdb holds only in-frame clones, not every one. That table supplies the V and J calls and clone size; D and trimming were determined from the DNA. The sample carries some 39,000 clones, 80% to 90% recorded once. The chain has TRBV5-1 and TRBJ2-5; no clear D. The receptor was isolated from a middle-aged man with active COVID-19. The sample taken for sequencing was peripheral blood. The CDR3, as DNA: TGCGCCAGCAGCTTAGCAGACTCCCTAGAGACCCAGTACTTC. The encoded protein is CASSLADSLETQYF.